These T cell receptor beta chains were read from a single sample in a study of blood T cell repertoires in COVID-19. Profiled with immunoSEQ multiplex PCR; TCRdb holds only in-frame clones, not every one. There are about 210,000 clones in the sample; approximately 84% occur only once, and 6% to 8.5% lies in the top ten. The sequencing input was peripheral blood. These receptors originate from a woman aged 50 to 60 with active or convalescent COVID-19. Both conserved end residues are part of each CDR3. D genes are given only for firm matches. Size is stated for part of the rows, as once, few or many counts, or as a class when the clone is expanded.

J gene,clone size,D gene,V gene,CDR3 DNA,CDR3 protein
TRBJ1-2,-,-,TRBV5-1,TGCGCCAGCAGCTTGGGACTACAGGGAGAGAGCTATGGCTACACCTTC,CASSLGLQGESYGYTF
TRBJ2-1,-,TRBD1,TRBV14,TGTGCCAGCAGCCAATACAGGGGGCCGGACTCCTACAATGAGCAGTTCTTC,CASSQYRGPDSYNEQFF
TRBJ1-6,-,TRBD1,TRBV28,TGTGCCAGCATCTCGACAGGGCTCGCTAATTCACCCCTCCACTTT,CASISTGLANSPLHF
TRBJ2-7,-,TRBD1,TRBV2,TGTGCCAGCAGCGGGACAGACAGCTACGAGCAGTACTTC,CASSGTDSYEQYF
TRBJ2-7,-,-,TRBV12-3/TRBV12-4,TGTGCCAGCAGTTTCTCAGGCGCGGGGGAGCAGTACTTC,CASSFSGAGEQYF
TRBJ1-5,few,-,TRBV29-1,TGCAGCGCGACCTGGGGAGATCAGCCCCAGCATTTT,CSATWGDQPQHF
TRBJ2-3,-,TRBD2,TRBV5-6,TGTGCCAGCAGGACTAGCGGGGTAGATACGCAGTATTTT,CASRTSGVDTQYF
TRBJ1-5,-,-,TRBV6-5,TGTGCCAGCAGGGCAGGGGAAAAAGGTAATCAGCCCCAGCATTTT,CASRAGEKGNQPQHF
TRBJ1-1,-,TRBD1,TRBV9,TGTGCCAGCAGCGTAGAAACAGGGGGGGCCGCTTTCTTT,CASSVETGGAAFF
TRBJ2-7,-,TRBD1,TRBV5-4,TGTGCCAGCAGCTTGGTAGGGACAGGGGGATCGGGGGAGCAGTACTTC,CASSLVGTGGSGEQYF
TRBJ1-2,-,-,TRBV21-1,TGTGCCAGCAGCAAAGGGGGACAGCCTCTACCAACTAACTATGGCTACACCTTC,CASSKGGQPLPTNYGYTF
TRBJ1-1,-,TRBD1,TRBV18,TGTGCCAGTTTACTTACAGGGGGCACTGAAGCTTTCTTT,CASLLTGGTEAFF
TRBJ2-5,once,TRBD2,TRBV30,TGTGCCTGGAGTCCGACCGGGACTACTAAAGAGACCCAGTACTTC,CAWSPTGTTKETQYF
TRBJ2-5,-,TRBD2,TRBV2,TGTGCCAGCAGTGCGGGAGTCGGGCGGGGAGGGCGCCAAGAGACCCAGTACTTC,CASSAGVGRGGRQETQYF
TRBJ1-2,once,-,TRBV6-4,TGTGCCAGCAGTCTGGGCGCCGGGATGCTCTATGGCTACACCTTC,CASSLGAGMLYGYTF
TRBJ2-2,-,TRBD2,TRBV10-3,TGTGCCATCAGTGAGACTAGCGGGTCGGATACCGGGGAGCTGTTTTTT,CAISETSGSDTGELFF
TRBJ2-5,-,TRBD2,TRBV5-1,TGCGCCAGCAGCCGGACTAGCGGGAGCGTAGGTGAGACCCGGTACTTC,CASSRTSGSVGETRYF
TRBJ2-1,-,TRBD2,TRBV6-5,TGTGCCAGCAGTCCCGTAGGGGGGACTAGTTTGTTCTTC,CASSPVGGTSLFF
TRBJ2-7,-,TRBD2,TRBV5-1,TGCGCCAGCAGCCCACTAGCGGGAAATATCTACGAGCAGTACTTC,CASSPLAGNIYEQYF
TRBJ1-2,-,-,TRBV5-1,TGCGCCAGCAGCTTGACACCTCTTGCTAACTATGGCTACACCTTC,CASSLTPLANYGYTF
TRBJ2-5,-,TRBD1,TRBV3-1/TRBV3-2,TGTGCCAGCAGTATCCGAGGGGGCAAAGGGGAGACCCAGTACTTC,CASSIRGGKGETQYF
TRBJ1-6,-,TRBD1,TRBV15,TGTGCCACCAGCAGGCGACAGGGTAGGGCGGTTAATTCACCCCTCCACTTT,CATSRRQGRAVNSPLHF
TRBJ1-5,-,-,TRBV28,TGTGCCAGCAGTTTGGGGGGAACTAATCAGCCCCAGCATTTT,CASSLGGTNQPQHF
TRBJ1-1,-,-,TRBV3-1/TRBV3-2,TGTGCCAGCAGCCAACCAGGTTTGGGCACTGAAGCTTTCTTT,CASSQPGLGTEAFF
TRBJ1-1,-,TRBD1,TRBV29-1,TGCAGCGTCTCGGACAGGTGGACTGAAGCTTTCTTT,CSVSDRWTEAFF
TRBJ2-1,-,TRBD1,TRBV7-9,TGTGCCTGCCAGGGAGGACAGGGGGACTCCAATGAGCAGTTCTTC,CACQGGQGDSNEQFF
TRBJ1-1,-,TRBD1,TRBV5-6,TGTGCCAGCAGCCGCCAGGGGGTAGAAGCTTTCTTT,CASSRQGVEAFF
TRBJ1-1,-,-,TRBV28,TGTGCCGGGGGGGACGTTGAAGCTTTCTTT,CAGGDVEAFF
TRBJ2-7,-,-,TRBV23-1,TGCGCCAGCAGTTTATTGCCCAGGGTTTTCCACGAGCAGTACTTC,CASSLLPRVFHEQYF
TRBJ2-7,-,TRBD2,TRBV18,TGTGCCAGCTCACCAACGCTAGCGGGAGGGTACTACGAGCAGTACTTC,CASSPTLAGGYYEQYF
TRBJ1-2,-,-,TRBV6-5,TGTGCCAGCAGTTACTTGGACTCCCGGGGTGGCTACACCTTC,CASSYLDSRGGYTF
TRBJ1-2,-,TRBD1,TRBV7-9,TGTGCCACAGGGGGCCGGGACCGGGAATTTTGGGGCTACACCTTC,CATGGRDREFWGYTF
TRBJ1-3,-,TRBD1,TRBV28,TGTGCCAGCAGTTTATCATCCGGGACAGGGCAAAACACCATATATTTT,CASSLSSGTGQNTIYF
TRBJ1-1,few,-,TRBV28,TGTGCCTGCGGGGGCGATGGGAACACTGAAGCTTTCTTT,CACGGDGNTEAFF
TRBJ2-2,-,TRBD1,TRBV28,TGTGCCAGCAGTTGGGACAGCTACACCGGGGAGCTGTTTTTT,CASSWDSYTGELFF
TRBJ2-2,-,TRBD1,TRBV15,TGTGCCACCAGCAGAGATCTACGCAGACAGGGCATCGGGGAGCTGTTTTTT,CATSRDLRRQGIGELFF
TRBJ2-1,-,TRBD1,TRBV11-3,TGTGCCCGACCCCGGCGGACAGGGGCCTACAATGAGCAGTTCTTC,CARPRRTGAYNEQFF
TRBJ1-5,many,-,TRBV15,TGTGCCACCAGCAGGGGCACACATCAGCCCCAGCATTTT,CATSRGTHQPQHF
TRBJ1-1,-,-,TRBV7-2,TGTGCCAGCAGCTCACAAATGAACACTGAAGCTTTCTTT,CASSSQMNTEAFF
TRBJ2-1,-,TRBD1,TRBV7-6,TGTGCCAGCAGCTTAGCAACAGCCGCGACAGGGGATGAGCAGTTCTTC,CASSLATAATGDEQFF
TRBJ2-2,-,-,TRBV18,TGTGCCAGCTCACCATTCGACACCGGGGAGCTGTTTTTT,CASSPFDTGELFF
TRBJ1-6,few,TRBD1,TRBV18,TGTGCCAGCTCACCGGGGACAGTTAATAATTCACCCCTCCACTTT,CASSPGTVNNSPLHF
TRBJ1-2,-,TRBD1,TRBV19,TGTGCCAGTAGTATGGGTACAGGGGGGAGCTATGGCTACACCTTC,CASSMGTGGSYGYTF
TRBJ1-4,-,-,TRBV5-1,TGCGCCAGCAGCTTCGGGGGAACTAATGAAAAACTGTTTTTT,CASSFGGTNEKLFF
TRBJ1-3,-,-,TRBV6-6,TGTGCCAGCAGTCGACTTGGCGACCAGCAGGGAGGCGCCACCATATATTTT,CASSRLGDQQGGATIYF
TRBJ1-1,-,TRBD1,TRBV6-5,TGTGCCAGCAGTCGGACAGGTGAAACCACTGAAGCTTTCTTT,CASSRTGETTEAFF